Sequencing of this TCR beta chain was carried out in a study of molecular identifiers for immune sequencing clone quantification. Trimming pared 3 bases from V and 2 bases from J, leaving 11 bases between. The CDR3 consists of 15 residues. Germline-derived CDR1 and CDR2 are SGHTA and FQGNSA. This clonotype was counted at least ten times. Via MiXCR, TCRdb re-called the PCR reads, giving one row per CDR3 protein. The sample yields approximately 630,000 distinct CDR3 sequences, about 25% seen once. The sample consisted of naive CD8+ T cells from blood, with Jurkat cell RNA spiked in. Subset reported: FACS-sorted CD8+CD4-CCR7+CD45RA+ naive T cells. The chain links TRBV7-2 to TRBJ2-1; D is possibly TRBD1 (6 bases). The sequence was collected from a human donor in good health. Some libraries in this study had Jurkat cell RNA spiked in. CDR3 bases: TGTGCCAGCAGCTTGCTAGGGGGACCCTACAATGAGCAGTTCTTC. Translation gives CASSLLGGPYNEQFF.